The clone carrying this TCR beta chain showed up many times. Each CDR3 protein gets one entry after TCRdb re-called the RT-PCR reads with MiXCR. This table has more than 550,000 distinct CDR3 sequences, 13% to 15% appearing once. Germline CDR1 and CDR2: SGHTA and FQGTGA. The CDR3 has 16 residues. V was clipped by 5 bases and J by 6 bases; unmatched bases: 10. V usage is TRBV7-3 and J usage is TRBJ2-2; 9 positions match TRBD1. The clonotype comes from a female donor in good health, serving as a healthy control. Sequencing was done on a sample of memory CD4+ T cells from blood. The CDR3 DNA reads TGTGCCAGCAGCACCGGTGGGACAGGGTCCCCCGGGGAGCTGTTTTTT. Encoded protein: CASSTGGTGSPGELFF.